This T cell receptor (beta chain) stems from a study of high-grade serous ovarian cancer treatment subgroups. Study-wide background: Samples averaged around 14,000 reads and around 7,000 unique TCR beta rearrangements. Findings and limits, study-wide: Different patients shared almost no repertoire; same-patient tumors shared about 0.11 to 0.79.

Libraries were prepared by immunoSEQ multiplex PCR; TCRdb keeps only in-frame clonotypes and omits some of them. The sample has fewer than 3,500 clones, approximately 68% seen once. V lost 3 bases and J lost 0, with 6 bases in between. Germline CDR1 and CDR2: WNHNN and SYGVQD (reference sequence). This CDR3 region has 14 residues. The tumor samples were collected prior to definitive surgery or chemotherapy. This clone was observed a handful of times. Its antigen remains unidentified. The sample was tumor tissue. The J gene is TRBJ2-1, the V gene TRBV10-1; D unresolved. This TCR was recovered from a human donor with high-grade serous ovarian cancer. CDR3 region: CASSDISSYNEQFF. The CDR3 coding sequence is TGCGCCAGCAGTGACATAAGCTCCTACAATGAGCAGTTCTTC.